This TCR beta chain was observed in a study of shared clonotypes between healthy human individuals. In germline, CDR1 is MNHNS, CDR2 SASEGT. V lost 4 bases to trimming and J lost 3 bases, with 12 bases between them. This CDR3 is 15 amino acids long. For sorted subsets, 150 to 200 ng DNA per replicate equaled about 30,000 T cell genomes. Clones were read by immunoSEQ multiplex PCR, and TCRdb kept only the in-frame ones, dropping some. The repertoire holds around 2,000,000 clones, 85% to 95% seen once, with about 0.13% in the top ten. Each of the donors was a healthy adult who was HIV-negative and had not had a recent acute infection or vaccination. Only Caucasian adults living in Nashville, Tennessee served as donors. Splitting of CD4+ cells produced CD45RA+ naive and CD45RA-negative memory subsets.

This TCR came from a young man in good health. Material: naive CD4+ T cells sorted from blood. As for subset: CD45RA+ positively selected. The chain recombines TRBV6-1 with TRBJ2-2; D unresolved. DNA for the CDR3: TGTGCCAGCAGTGTAGGTGCGGTAGACACCGGGGAGCTGTTTTTT. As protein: CASSVGAVDTGELFF.